Below are 27 T cell receptor beta chains sequenced from a single sample in a study of blood T cell repertoires in COVID-19. Profiling relied on immunoSEQ multiplex PCR, and the TCRdb table lists in-frame clones only, not all of them. The data hold around 55,000 clones, with 82% observed a single time. Source material: peripheral blood. These receptors all stem from a human donor in a cohort sampled during active or convalescent COVID-19.

As to this clone: This sample includes further DNA sequences coding for the same CDR3. The rearrangement links TRBV6-5 to TRBJ1-2; 9 bases map to TRBD1. Trimming at V came to 6 bases and at J to 4 bases, leaving 6 bases not matched to a gene. In germline, CDR1 is MNHEY, CDR2 SVGAGI. This CDR3 spans 14 amino acids. The CDR3 sequence: CASSTGGRLYGYTF. The CDR3 DNA sequence: TGTGCCAGCAGCACAGGGGGCCGACTCTATGGCTACACCTTC.

The chain carries TRBV15 and TRBJ1-1; no clear D gene. V shed 2 bases and J shed 3 bases, with 13 bases lying between them. Germline CDR1 LNHNV, CDR2 YYDKDF (reference sequence). This CDR3 contains 15 residues. The CDR3 nucleotides read TGTGCCACCAGCAGATCCGGGTCCCCGTACACTGAAGCTTTCTTT. This encodes CATSRSGSPYTEAFF.

The chain combines TRBV5-1 with TRBJ2-3, with a weak D call TRBD2 (5 bases). V gave up 1 base and J gave up 0 bases, with 6 bases separating them. The CDR3 is 14 residues long. Germline-derived CDR1 and CDR2 are SGHRS and YFSETQ. The CDR3 DNA is TGCGCCAGCAGCTTGTCGGGGAGCACAGATACGCAGTATTTT. This translates into CASSLSGSTDTQYF.

V is TRBV10-3 and J is TRBJ1-3, with 7 bases matching TRBD1. V gave up 5 bases and J gave up 5 bases; unmatched junction bases: 21. Per the germline V gene, CDR1 is ENHRY and CDR2 is SYGVKD. The CDR3 is 19 residues long. The CDR3 region is CAISSRDSRSNRPRNTIYF. The CDR3 coding sequence is TGTGCCATCAGTAGCCGGGACAGCCGATCCAACAGACCCCGAAACACCATATATTTT.

This clone was recorded a few times. The J gene is TRBJ2-1, the V gene TRBV9; the D gene is possibly TRBD2 (7 bases). CDR1 and CDR2 from the germline V gene are SGDLS and YYNGEE. This CDR3 region has 15 residues. The V end lost 0 bases, the J end lost 5 bases, and 12 bases lay between the germline ends. The CDR3 sequence: CASSVDGGPHNEQFF. The DNA for the CDR3 is TGTGCCAGCAGCGTAGACGGGGGGCCCCACAATGAGCAGTTCTTC.

The rearrangement uses TRBV7-9 and TRBJ1-2, with D maybe TRBD1 (6 bases). Germline V gives CDR1 SEHNR, CDR2 FQNEAQ (reference sequence). V was clipped by 0 bases and J by 4 bases, with 12 bases between them. This CDR3 is 15 amino acids long. DNA of the CDR3: TGTGCCAGCAGCTTAGCAGGGGACATTTTCTATGGCTACACCTTC. The encoded protein is CASSLAGDIFYGYTF.

This chain links TRBV29-1 with TRBJ2-2; D gene uncertain. Trimming left V 2 bases short and J 5 bases short, with 9 bases between. CDR3 size: 13 residues. CDR1 is SQVTM and CDR2 is ANQGSEA in the germline V gene. The CDR3 DNA sequence: TGCAGCGTTGAAAGTATGCGAACCGGGGAGCTGTTTTTT. Protein: CSVESMRTGELFF.

The V and J genes are TRBV20-1 and TRBJ2-3, with 7 nucleotides matching TRBD2. This CDR3 region has 14 residues. The J segment lost 1 base and the V segment lost 3 bases, leaving 4 bases of the junction unmatched. Germline CDR1 is DFQATT and CDR2 is SNEGSKA (reference sequence). The CDR3: CSASRTRGTDTQYF. The CDR3 region has the DNA TGCAGTGCTAGTCGGACTAGGGGCACAGATACGCAGTATTTT.

The chain has TRBV12-3 or TRBV12-4 and TRBJ1-2; TRBD1 matches 9 bases. The trim removed 5 bases at V and 8 bases at J, leaving 6 bases unmatched. CDR3 size: 13 residues. Written as DNA, the CDR3 is TGTGCCAGCAGTAAACAGGGGGCGCGGGGCTACACCTTC. Translating it yields CASSKQGARGYTF.

The chain carries TRBV7-2 and TRBJ2-2; 10 bases are a match to TRBD1. The CDR3 consists of 16 residues. Unmatched junction bases numbered 3, after V lost 5 bases and J lost 0 bases. From germline, CDR1 is SGHTA and CDR2 FQGNSA. The CDR3 nucleotides are TGTGCCAGCAGCCGTGGACAGGGGGCGAACACCGGGGAGCTGTTTTTT. Amino acid sequence: CASSRGQGANTGELFF.

This clone was seen just once. The chain employs TRBV29-1 and TRBJ1-1; D may be TRBD1 (5 bases). V was trimmed by 4 bases and J by 0 bases, leaving 15 bases between them. The CDR3 loop spans 15 amino acids. From germline, CDR1 is SQVTM and CDR2 ANQGSEA. DNA for the CDR3: TGCAGCGTTGCAGGGCAGTTACTCATGAACACTGAAGCTTTCTTT. Translation gives CSVAGQLLMNTEAFF.

CDR3 loop: CASSRAGANSPLHF. Here the CDR3 DNA reads TGTGCCAGCAGCAGGGCGGGGGCTAATTCACCCCTCCACTTT. The genes are TRBV7-9 and TRBJ1-6, with D perhaps matching TRBD1 (6 bases). The germline V and J ends were trimmed by 5 bases and 6 bases, with 11 bases remaining between them. There are 14 residues in the CDR3. The germline gives CDR1 SEHNR, CDR2 FQNEAQ (reference sequence).

The chain has TRBV12-3 or TRBV12-4 and TRBJ1-5; perhaps TRBD1 as D (6 bases). The CDR3 has 13 amino acids. Trimming pared 1 base from V and 11 bases from J, leaving 12 bases between. CDR3 in amino acids: CASSLGGHGAQHF. The CDR3 DNA follows: TGTGCCAGCAGTTTAGGGGGGCACGGGGCCCAGCATTTT.

This clone was counted a single time. This sequence joins TRBV6-6 and TRBJ1-5; 8 positions agree with TRBD1. The trim removed 6 bases at V and 7 bases at J, leaving 11 bases unmatched. In germline, CDR1 is MNHNY, CDR2 SVGAGI (reference sequence). This CDR3 contains 15 residues. The CDR3 DNA sequence: TGTGCCAGCAGACCCGGACAGGGCCTAGAGCAGCCCCAGCATTTT. Amino acids: CASRPGQGLEQPQHF.

This chain joins TRBV9 and TRBJ1-3; D is unclear. The CDR3 loop spans 15 amino acids. V shed 3 bases and J shed 3 bases, with 13 bases lying between them. The germline V gene encodes CDR1 SGDLS and CDR2 YYNGEE. CDR3 sequence (DNA): TGTGCCAGCAGCGGGATCGGGGAGATTGGAAACACCATATATTTT. Translation: CASSGIGEIGNTIYF.

This chain connects TRBV7-2 to TRBJ2-7; weak D call: TRBD2 (5 bases). V was clipped by 3 bases and J by 2 bases, with 14 bases between them. This CDR3 region has 15 residues. From germline, CDR1 is SGHTA and CDR2 FQGNSA. CDR3 sequence reads: CASSLTWTGTYEQYF. The CDR3 region has the DNA TGTGCCAGCAGCTTGACGTGGACGGGGACCTACGAGCAGTACTTC.

This chain connects TRBV6-5 to TRBJ1-2; D is perhaps TRBD1 (6 bases). CDR3 size: 16 residues. CDR1 is MNHEY, CDR2 SVGAGI, per germline. V gave up 2 bases and J gave up 3 bases, with 16 bases separating them. Here the CDR3 DNA reads TGTGCCAGCAGTTACGGAGGAAGCAGGGGTGACTATGGCTACACCTTC. Translating gives CASSYGGSRGDYGYTF.

V is TRBV5-1 and J is TRBJ1-4; TRBD1 aligns across 7 bases. CDR3 length: 14 residues. Looked up from germline, CDR1 is SGHRS and CDR2 is YFSETQ. V lost 4 bases and J lost 5; bases outside the gene matches: 5. The CDR3 is CASSQGTENEKLFF. CDR3 in DNA: TGCGCCAGCAGCCAGGGGACAGAGAATGAAAAACTGTTTTTT.

This chain joins TRBV30 and TRBJ2-5, with a possible D match to TRBD1 (6 bases). This CDR3 has 14 residues. Germline V CDR1 and CDR2: GTSNPN, SVGIG (reference sequence). V gave up 0 bases and J gave up 2 bases, with 10 bases separating them. The CDR3 loop is CAWSVTGPQETQYF. The CDR3 DNA sequence: TGTGCCTGGAGTGTAACAGGGCCACAAGAGACCCAGTACTTC.

The chain's CDR3 is CASSERQGNTGELFF. The CDR3 coding sequence is TGTGCCAGTAGTGAACGACAGGGGAACACCGGGGAGCTGTTTTTT. V usage is TRBV19 and J usage is TRBJ2-2, with TRBD1 identical over 7 bases. With V trimmed by 5 bases and J by 1 base, 4 bases remained unmatched. Germline loops: CDR1 LNHDA, CDR2 SQIVND (reference sequence). CDR3 length: 15 residues.

This clone was seen a few times. Other DNA sequences in the same sample also yield this CDR3. The rearrangement uses TRBV29-1 and TRBJ2-3; no firm D call. In germline, CDR1 is SQVTM, CDR2 ANQGSEA. V lost 5 bases and J 2 bases, leaving 2 bases between the germline ends. CDR3 length: 10 amino acids. The CDR3 spells CSVLTDTQYF. In nucleotides, the CDR3 is TGCAGCGTTCTCACAGATACGCAGTATTTT.

In nucleotides, the CDR3 is TGCAGCGTTCAGTCCCAGGGTAGGAATTCACCCCTCCACTTT. Its translation is CSVQSQGRNSPLHF. The chain recombines TRBV29-1 with TRBJ1-6; D is perhaps TRBD1 (5 bases). V was cut by 5 bases and J by 7 bases, with 15 bases left in between. Per germline, CDR1 SQVTM and CDR2 ANQGSEA. This CDR3 comprises 14 residues. The full variable domain, in which reference TRBV29-1 and TRBJ1-6 provide the parts outside the CDR3, is SAVISQKPSRDICQRGTSLTIQCQVDSQVTMMFWYRQQPGQSLTLIATANQGSEATYESGFVIDKFPISRPNLTFSTLTVSNMSPEDSSIYLCSVQSQGRNSPLHFGNGTRLTVT.

J is TRBJ2-1 and V is TRBV2, with TRBD2 matching 7 bases. V lost 3 bases, J lost 6 bases, and 5 bases stayed unmatched. CDR1 and CDR2 (germline): SNHLY, FYNNEI. This CDR3 region has 14 residues. The CDR3 DNA follows: TGTGCCAGCAGTGATAGAAGCGGGGTCAATGAGCAGTTCTTC. Translating gives CASSDRSGVNEQFF. The full variable domain, with the rest looked up from reference TRBV2 and TRBJ2-1, is EPEVTQTPSHQVTQMGQEVILRCVPISNHLYFYWYRQILGQKVEFLVSFYNNEISEKSEIFDDQFSVERPDGSNFTLKIRSTKLEDSAMYFCASSDRSGVNEQFFGPGTRLTVL.

This clone was counted at least ten times. The gene calls are TRBV2 and TRBJ1-5, with D unresolved. Trimming took off 1 base at V and 1 base at J, with 8 bases between the two ends. Per germline, CDR1 SNHLY and CDR2 FYNNEI. The CDR3 loop spans 15 amino acids. The CDR3 reads CASSEGQESNQPQHF. The DNA for the CDR3 is TGTGCCAGCAGTGAAGGGCAGGAAAGCAATCAGCCCCAGCATTTT.

In its sample, this clone was seen a few times. The rearrangement joins TRBV7-6 to TRBJ2-2, with TRBD2 matching 9 bases. The germline gives CDR1 SGHVS, CDR2 FNYEAQ. Losses at the gene ends were 5 bases for V and 1 base for J; bases not matched to a gene: 2. The CDR3 is 15 amino acids. The CDR3 nucleotides are TGTGCCAGCAGCGAACTAGCGGGGAACACCGGGGAGCTGTTTTTT. Translating it yields CASSELAGNTGELFF.

The genes are TRBV10-3 and TRBJ1-2; D remains unclear. V shed 3 bases and J shed 2 bases, with 7 bases lying between them. There are 13 residues in the CDR3. The germline CDR1 and CDR2 sequences are ENHRY and SYGVKD. CDR3 nucleotide sequence: TGTGCCATCAGTGACCAGGAAAACTATGGCTACACCTTC. This encodes CAISDQENYGYTF.

This clone was counted a single time. The CDR3 bases are TGTGCCAGCAGTGCGGGCAGGGTAGTCTATGGCTACACCTTC. Protein sequence: CASSAGRVVYGYTF. The V and J genes are TRBV2 and TRBJ1-2; TRBD1 might be the D (5 bases). Trimming left V 4 bases short and J 4 bases short, with 13 bases between. The CDR3 length is 14 residues. Germline V gene sequence: CDR1 SNHLY, CDR2 FYNNEI.